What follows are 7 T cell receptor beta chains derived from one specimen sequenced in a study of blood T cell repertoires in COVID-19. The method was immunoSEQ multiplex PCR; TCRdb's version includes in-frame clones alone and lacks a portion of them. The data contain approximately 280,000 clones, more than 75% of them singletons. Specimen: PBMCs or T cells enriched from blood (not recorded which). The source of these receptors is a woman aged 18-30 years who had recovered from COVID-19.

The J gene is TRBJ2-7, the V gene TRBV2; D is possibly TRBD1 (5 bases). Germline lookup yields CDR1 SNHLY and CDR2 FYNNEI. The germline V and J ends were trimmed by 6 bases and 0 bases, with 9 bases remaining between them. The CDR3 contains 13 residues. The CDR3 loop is CASRPDTSYEQYF. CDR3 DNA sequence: TGTGCCAGCAGACCGGACACCTCCTACGAGCAGTACTTC.

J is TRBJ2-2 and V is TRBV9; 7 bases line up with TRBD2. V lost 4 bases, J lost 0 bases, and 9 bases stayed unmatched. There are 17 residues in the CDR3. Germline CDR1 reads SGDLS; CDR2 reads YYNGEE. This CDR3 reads CASSPPSGGSNTGELFF. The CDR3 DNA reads TGTGCCAGCAGCCCCCCTTCGGGGGGTTCGAACACCGGGGAGCTGTTTTTT. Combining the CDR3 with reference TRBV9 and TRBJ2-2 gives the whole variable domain DSGVTQTPKHLITATGQRVTLRCSPRSGDLSVYWYQQSLDQGLQFLIQYYNGEERAKGNILERFSAQQFPDLHSELNLSSLELGDSALYFCASSPPSGGSNTGELFFGEGSRLTVL.

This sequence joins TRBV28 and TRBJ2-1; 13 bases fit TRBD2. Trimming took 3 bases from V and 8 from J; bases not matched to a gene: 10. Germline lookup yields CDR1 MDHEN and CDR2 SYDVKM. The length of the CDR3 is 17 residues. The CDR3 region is CASSFRRTSGSPHEQFF. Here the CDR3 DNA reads TGTGCCAGCAGTTTTCGCCGGACTAGCGGGAGCCCCCATGAGCAGTTCTTC.

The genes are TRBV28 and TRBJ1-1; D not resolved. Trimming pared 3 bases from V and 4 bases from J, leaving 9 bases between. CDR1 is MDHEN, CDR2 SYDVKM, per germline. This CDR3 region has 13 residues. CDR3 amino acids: CASSLEQPTEAFF. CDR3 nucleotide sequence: TGTGCCAGCAGTTTGGAGCAGCCCACTGAAGCTTTCTTT.

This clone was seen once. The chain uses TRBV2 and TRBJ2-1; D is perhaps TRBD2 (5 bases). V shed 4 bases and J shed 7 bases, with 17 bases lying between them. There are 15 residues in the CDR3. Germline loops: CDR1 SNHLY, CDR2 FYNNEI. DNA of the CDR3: TGTGCCAGCAGTGTTCGAGGACTTGTTCGTAATGAGCAGTTCTTC. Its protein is CASSVRGLVRNEQFF.

CDR3 residues: CAWRQVPGGSRSPLHF. CDR3 nucleotides: TGTGCCTGGAGACAGGTACCAGGGGGATCACGGTCACCCCTCCACTTT. This chain joins TRBV30 and TRBJ1-6, with 7 bases matching TRBD1. With V trimmed by 3 bases and J by 10 bases, 15 bases remained unmatched. The V gene's germline CDR1 is GTSNPN and CDR2 SVGIG (reference sequence). This CDR3 is 16 amino acids long.

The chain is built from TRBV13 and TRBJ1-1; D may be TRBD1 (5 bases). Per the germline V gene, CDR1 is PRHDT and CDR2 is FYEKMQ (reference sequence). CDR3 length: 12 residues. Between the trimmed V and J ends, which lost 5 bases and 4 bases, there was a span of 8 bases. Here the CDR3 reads CASSRGSTEAFF. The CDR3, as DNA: TGTGCCAGCAGCCGGGGGAGCACTGAAGCTTTCTTT.